The 11 T cell receptor beta chains listed next were all sequenced from one sample in a study of vaccination and CD4 T cells after COVID-19. Sample time point: late sampling 161 to 241 days after vaccination in a few convalescent patients. TCRdb re-called the PCR reads with MiXCR, one entry per CDR3 protein. The sample has approximately 29,000 distinct CDR3 sequences; roughly 50% are singletons. Source: CD4+ T cells from blood, taken about 7 months after SARS-CoV-2 vaccination. These TCRs come from a human donor who had recovered from COVID-19.

The chain joins TRBV28 to TRBJ2-1; D is possibly TRBD2 (6 bases). CDR3 size: 14 residues. Trimming left V 2 bases short and J 3 bases short, with 8 bases between. Germline CDR1 and CDR2: MDHEN and SYDVKM. The CDR3 sequence is CASSLGGSYNEQFF. In DNA form, the CDR3 reads TGTGCCAGCAGTTTAGGAGGGAGCTACAATGAGCAGTTCTTC.

The gene calls are TRBV20-1 and TRBJ2-1; 8 nucleotides match TRBD2. Germline V gene data show CDR1 as DFQATT and CDR2 as SNEGSKA (reference sequence). This CDR3 is built from 15 residues. Losses at the gene ends were 6 bases for V and 7 bases for J; bases not matched to a gene: 14. CDR3 DNA: TGCAGTGCCACACTAGGAGCGGGAGATAGTAATGAGCAGTTCTTC. Translation: CSATLGAGDSNEQFF.

V gene TRBV7-2 combines with J gene TRBJ2-1; maybe TRBD1 (6 bases). Looked up from germline, CDR1 is SGHTA and CDR2 is FQGNSA. This CDR3 comprises 13 residues. V dropped 5 bases and J dropped 8 bases, with 13 bases sitting between them. The CDR3 sequence: CASSRTAEHEQFF. CDR3 in DNA: TGTGCCAGCAGCCGGACAGCCGAGCATGAGCAGTTCTTC.

V gene TRBV18 combines with J gene TRBJ2-5; D is unresolved. Trimming stripped 4 bases from V and 5 bases from J, with 11 bases between. The germline gives CDR1 KGHSH, CDR2 LQKENI. This CDR3 comprises 13 residues. CDR3 protein: CASSLSFGETQYF. As DNA, the CDR3 is TGTGCCAGCTCACTCTCGTTCGGGGAGACCCAGTACTTC.

The chain recombines TRBV15 with TRBJ2-7; 8 bases fit TRBD2. The germline CDR1 and CDR2 sequences are LNHNV and YYDKDF (reference sequence). The CDR3 has 16 residues. V was pared by 0 bases and J by 6 bases, with 10 bases of the junction left unmatched. The CDR3 sequence is CATSRDEEREYGEQYF. CDR3 nucleotide sequence: TGTGCCACCAGCAGAGATGAGGAGCGGGAGTACGGCGAGCAGTACTTC.

This clonotype has only a few counts. CDR3 loop: CAASGSHGELFF. As DNA, the CDR3 is TGTGCCGCAAGCGGGAGTCACGGGGAGCTGTTTTTT. This chain joins TRBV10-3 and TRBJ2-2; 8 bases align to TRBD2. The CDR3 runs 12 residues. The germline V gene encodes CDR1 ENHRY and CDR2 SYGVKD. V shed 11 bases and J 7 bases; nucleotides not matched to a gene: 6.

This chain connects TRBV10-3 to TRBJ2-5, with unresolved D. V was trimmed by 6 bases and J by 4 bases, leaving 9 bases between them. CDR3 length: 12 residues. CDR1 and CDR2 from the germline V gene are ENHRY and SYGVKD. The CDR3 loop is CAISPDRETQYF. In DNA, the CDR3 is TGTGCCATCAGCCCGGATCGAGAGACCCAGTACTTC.

This clonotype was counted only a few times. The chain carries TRBV27 and TRBJ2-7; TRBD2 might be the D (5 bases). CDR1 MNHEY and CDR2 SMNVEV come from the germline V gene (reference sequence). The CDR3 covers 11 residues. The V and J ends lost 7 bases and 4 bases respectively, with 8 bases between them. CDR3 sequence: CASMEDYEQYF. The CDR3 DNA reads TGTGCCAGCATGGAGGATTACGAGCAGTACTTC.

The rearrangement links TRBV27 to TRBJ2-1; 8 bases fit TRBD2. Losses at the gene ends were 0 bases for V and 5 bases for J; bases not matched to a gene: 3. The V gene's germline CDR1 is MNHEY and CDR2 SMNVEV (reference sequence). This CDR3 comprises 15 residues. CDR3 in amino acids: CASSLSSGSHNEQFF. DNA for the CDR3: TGTGCCAGCAGTTTATCCAGCGGGAGCCACAATGAGCAGTTCTTC.

This clonotype has just a few counts. The chain links TRBV28 to TRBJ2-2; D possibly matches TRBD1 or TRBD2 (6 bases each). The ends were cut back, 2 bases at V and 6 bases at J, with 13 bases in the middle. CDR1 and CDR2 from the germline V gene are MDHEN and SYDVKM. This CDR3 region has 15 residues. CDR3 loop: CASSLTGRFPGELFF. CDR3 nucleotide sequence: TGTGCCAGCAGTTTAACAGGGAGGTTTCCCGGGGAGCTGTTTTTT.

The sample holds a few counts of this clonotype. The gene calls are TRBV15 and TRBJ2-3; D is uncertain. The CDR3 has 13 residues. Between the trimmed V and J ends, which lost 0 bases and 6 bases, there was a span of 7 bases. Per the germline V gene, CDR1 is LNHNV and CDR2 is YYDKDF (reference sequence). DNA for the CDR3: TGTGCCACCAGCAGAGATAGGGCGGATACGCAGTATTTT. Translating it yields CATSRDRADTQYF.